Below, 3 T cell receptor beta chains from the same sample are listed, as sequenced in a study of blood T cell repertoires in COVID-19. Assay: immunoSEQ multiplex PCR; the TCRdb copy retains only in-frame clones and omits some. The data contain 250,000 or so clones, roughly 82% of them singletons. Sequenced material: peripheral blood. These receptors all come from a woman in her seventies with acute or convalescent COVID-19.

This clone was seen just once. The chain links TRBV6-5 to TRBJ2-3; D is uncertain. Germline CDR1 is MNHEY and CDR2 is SVGAGI. The V and J ends lost 3 bases and 4 bases respectively, with 5 bases between them. The CDR3 is 12 amino acids. The CDR3 nucleotides read TGTGCCAGCAGTTATGGCTCAGATACGCAGTATTTT. It codes for CASSYGSDTQYF.

The V gene is TRBV28, the J gene TRBJ2-3; TRBD1 might be the D (6 bases). V gave up 8 bases and J gave up 5 bases, with 17 bases separating them. The CDR3 spans 14 residues. From germline, CDR1 is MDHEN and CDR2 SYDVKM. Here the CDR3 reads CASQPAGVLDTQYF. The CDR3, as DNA: TGTGCCAGCCAACCGGCAGGGGTACTAGATACGCAGTATTTT.

The V and J genes are TRBV10-3 and TRBJ2-3, with TRBD1 identical over 8 bases. The CDR3 is made up of 16 amino acids. The trim removed 10 bases at V and 5 bases at J, leaving 17 bases unmatched. Per germline, CDR1 ENHRY and CDR2 SYGVKD. CDR3 protein: CATLDFSRGRLDTQYF. CDR3 sequence (DNA): TGTGCCACCCTCGACTTTAGCAGGGGGCGTTTAGATACGCAGTATTTT.